Below are 26 T cell receptor beta chains sequenced from a single sample in a study of identical twins. Each CDR3 protein gets one entry after TCRdb re-called the 5' RACE reads with MiXCR. The sample holds about 250,000 distinct CDR3 sequences, 6% to 8% seen once. In addition, the sample was reused for a study of yellow fever vaccine responses in identical twins.

The specimen was CD8+ T cells sorted from blood. The origin of the receptors is a woman between 18 and 30 years old in good health.

The chain recombines TRBV3-1 with TRBJ1-2, with D unclear. Deletions cut 4 bases from V and 3 bases from J, with 9 bases between. Germline-derived CDR1 and CDR2 are LGHDT and YNNKEL (reference sequence). This CDR3 has 13 amino acids. CDR3 region: CASSRSEDYGYTF. CDR3 bases: TGTGCCAGCAGCCGTTCAGAAGACTATGGCTACACCTTC.

This clonotype was seen repeatedly, ten times or more. The chain links TRBV5-1 to TRBJ2-2; the D is unclear. The germline V and J ends were trimmed by 6 bases and 8 bases, with 8 bases remaining between them. Germline CDR1 is SGHRS and CDR2 is YFSETQ. This CDR3 is built from 11 residues. Here the CDR3 DNA reads TGCGCCAGCAACGTTAATGGGGAGCTGTTTTTT. Translation gives CASNVNGELFF.

This clonotype came up a few times. The chain employs TRBV10-1 and TRBJ2-1; TRBD2 agrees at 7 bases. V shed 2 bases and J 5 bases; nucleotides not matched to a gene: 6. This CDR3 has 15 residues. Per the germline V gene, CDR1 is WNHNN and CDR2 is SYGVQD (reference sequence). The CDR3 coding sequence is TGCGCCAGCAGTGAGGGGGCTAGCGGCCACAATGAGCAGTTCTTC. Its translation: CASSEGASGHNEQFF.

The V gene is TRBV20-1, the J gene TRBJ2-1, with a tentative D call TRBD1 (7 bases). The CDR3 extends over 15 amino acids. Trimming stripped 3 bases from V and 6 bases from J, with 18 bases between. Germline V gene lookup returns CDR1 DFQATT and CDR2 SNEGSKA (reference sequence). CDR3 bases: TGCAGTGCTAGGGGGACTTCCAGGGGGTTCAATGAGCAGTTCTTC. Translating it yields CSARGTSRGFNEQFF.

In its sample, this clonotype was seen a few times. The chain carries TRBV24-1 and TRBJ2-1; 7 bases fit TRBD1. The CDR3 length is 14 residues. CDR1 and CDR2 (germline): KGHDR, SFDVKD. V was clipped by 0 bases and J by 9 bases; unmatched bases: 4. Here the CDR3 reads CATSDLLQGVEQFF. The DNA for the CDR3 is TGTGCCACCAGTGATTTGCTGCAGGGGGTTGAGCAGTTCTTC.

This clonotype has a count of ten or more. The chain carries TRBV7-8 and TRBJ2-3; D is undetermined. The ends were cut back, 7 bases at V and 0 bases at J, with 5 bases in the middle. Germline V lookup: CDR1 SGHVS, CDR2 FQNEAQ. CDR3 length equals 12 residues. CDR3 coding DNA: TGTGCCAGCATGGGTAGCACAGATACGCAGTATTTT. This codes for CASMGSTDTQYF.

This chain links TRBV7-3 with TRBJ2-3; no clear D gene. Trimming shortened V by 0 bases and J by 2 bases, and 9 bases separated the two germline ends. Germline V gene sequence: CDR1 SGHTA, CDR2 FQGTGA. This CDR3 has 15 amino acids. CDR3: CASSLTSWDTDTQYF. The CDR3 nucleotides read TGTGCCAGCAGCTTAACGTCGTGGGACACAGATACGCAGTATTTT.

This clonotype was seen ten or more times. The chain has TRBV4-1 and TRBJ2-1; maybe TRBD1 (5 bases). This CDR3 comprises 15 residues. Trimming pared 1 base from V and 1 base from J, leaving 8 bases between. CDR1 and CDR2 (germline): MGHRA, YSYEKL. Written as DNA, the CDR3 is TGCGCCAGCAGCCAAGGCCAGGGATCCTACAATGAGCAGTTCTTC. Translated, it gives CASSQGQGSYNEQFF.

The sample holds many counts of this clonotype. The J gene is TRBJ1-1, the V gene TRBV29-1; the D is unclear. The CDR3 consists of 13 residues. Trimming removed 1 base at V and 7 bases at J, with 13 bases between. Germline CDR1 reads SQVTM; CDR2 reads ANQGSEA. The chain's CDR3 is CSVEGRASGEAFF. CDR3 coding DNA: TGCAGCGTTGAAGGGCGGGCGTCCGGTGAAGCTTTCTTT.

This clonotype appeared many times. The rearrangement links TRBV29-1 to TRBJ2-7; D gene unclear. There are 13 residues in the CDR3. Germline lookup yields CDR1 SQVTM and CDR2 ANQGSEA. V was shortened by 3 bases and J by 3 bases, with 12 bases between the two germline ends. The CDR3 DNA sequence: TGCAGCGTTGAGGCCCTAGACGGCTACGAGCAGTACTTC. As protein: CSVEALDGYEQYF.

The chain employs TRBV7-6 and TRBJ2-6; D remains unclear. From germline, CDR1 is SGHVS and CDR2 FNYEAQ. The CDR3 runs 13 residues. Trimming cost V 7 bases and J 4 bases, with 8 bases left between them. The CDR3 DNA is TGTGCCAGCACCCCCGTCGGGGCCAACGTCCTGACTTTC. Residues: CASTPVGANVLTF.

A few counts support this clonotype. The chain combines TRBV28 with TRBJ1-1, with 7 bases fitting TRBD1. The CDR3 extends over 14 amino acids. Looked up from germline, CDR1 is MDHEN and CDR2 is SYDVKM. Trimming took 5 bases from V and 1 from J; bases not matched to a gene: 4. In DNA, the CDR3 is TGTGCCAGCAGTCCACAGGGGAGGAACACTGAAGCTTTCTTT. Translation gives CASSPQGRNTEAFF.

V is TRBV15 and J is TRBJ1-5, with 7 bases matching TRBD1. This CDR3 region has 16 residues. V lost 4 bases, J lost 8 bases, and 14 bases stayed unmatched. CDR1 is LNHNV, CDR2 YYDKDF, per germline (reference sequence). For the CDR3, the DNA is TGTGCCACCAGCAAATCGACGACAGGGAGTTGGAAGCCCCAGCATTTT. Translation gives CATSKSTTGSWKPQHF.

This clonotype was observed a few times. V is TRBV24-1 and J is TRBJ2-1; 8 bases line up with TRBD2. The CDR3 extends over 16 amino acids. Trimming cost V 4 bases and J 8 bases; bases outside gene matches: 12. The germline V gene encodes CDR1 KGHDR and CDR2 SFDVKD. In DNA form, the CDR3 reads TGTGCCACCAGTGAGGGCGTGGCTAGCGGGCGGTATGAGCAGTTCTTC. As protein: CATSEGVASGRYEQFF.

Concerning this clonotype itself: This may arise from a read error, as a much more abundant clone is one base away. The CDR3 DNA reads as TGCAGCGTTGGGGGGACAGAGTTTTCAAAGCAGTACTTC. It yields the protein CSVGGTEFSKQYF. The chain joins TRBV29-1 to TRBJ2-7; TRBD1 aligns across 7 bases. Germline V lookup: CDR1 SQVTM, CDR2 ANQGSEA. J gave up 8 bases and V 4 bases, and 11 bases lay outside the gene matches. The CDR3 is 13 residues long.

The J gene is TRBJ2-1, the V gene TRBV6-1, with TRBD2 identical over 7 bases. After removal of 3 bases from V and 10 bases from J, the junction contained 12 bases not matched to a gene. This CDR3 comprises 15 residues. CDR1 is MNHNS and CDR2 is SASEGT in the germline V gene. Here the CDR3 DNA reads TGTGCCAGCAGTGAGGTCGGGGGGACTATTCTAGAGCAGTTCTTC. Translation gives CASSEVGGTILEQFF.

The CDR3 DNA reads TGTGCCAGCAGCTTCGTTGTGGGGACACAAGAGACCCAGTACTTC. This gives the protein CASSFVVGTQETQYF. The chain uses TRBV5-6 and TRBJ2-5, with D perhaps matching TRBD1 (6 bases). V lost 2 bases and J 2 bases, leaving 13 bases between the germline ends. CDR3 length: 15 residues. Germline V gives CDR1 SGHDT, CDR2 YYEEEE. Full variable domain (missing parts from reference TRBV5-6 and TRBJ2-5): DAGVTQSPTHLIKTRGQQVTLRCSPKSGHDTVSWYQQALGQGPQFIFQYYEEEERQRGNFPDRFSGHQFPNYSSELNVNALLLGDSALYLCASSFVVGTQETQYFGPGTRLLVL.

The J gene is TRBJ2-5, the V gene TRBV7-8; TRBD1 matches at 7 bases. J gave up 5 bases and V 5 bases, and 8 bases lay outside the gene matches. This CDR3 spans 14 amino acids. The germline gives CDR1 SGHVS, CDR2 FQNEAQ. In DNA form, the CDR3 reads TGTGCCAGCAGCCCCGACAGGGCCAGGGAGACCCAGTACTTC. Its translation is CASSPDRARETQYF.

The chain joins TRBV15 to TRBJ1-5; a possible D gene is TRBD1 (5 bases). V was trimmed by 2 bases and J by 5 bases, leaving 10 bases between them. The germline gives CDR1 LNHNV, CDR2 YYDKDF (reference sequence). CDR3 size: 14 residues. The CDR3 coding sequence is TGTGCCACCAGCAGAAGGGACGGGGATCAGCCCCAGCATTTT. It translates to CATSRRDGDQPQHF.

This clonotype was detected a few times. This chain uses TRBV29-1 with TRBJ2-7; the D is unclear. CDR3 size: 14 residues. Between the trimmed V and J ends, which lost 4 bases and 3 bases, there was a span of 16 bases. Germline CDR1 is SQVTM and CDR2 is ANQGSEA. The CDR3 loop reads CSVGVPGAYYEQYF. The CDR3 bases are TGCAGCGTTGGGGTCCCCGGAGCCTACTACGAGCAGTACTTC.

The chain joins TRBV7-6 to TRBJ2-2; D unresolved. Germline CDR1 reads SGHVS; CDR2 reads FNYEAQ. CDR3 length: 14 amino acids. Trimming left V 5 bases short and J 1 base short, with 8 bases between. CDR3 nucleotide sequence: TGTGCCAGCAGCGCTAGTGTGAACACCGGGGAGCTGTTTTTT. Protein product: CASSASVNTGELFF.

This chain joins TRBV27 and TRBJ2-7; TRBD1 agrees at 8 bases. V shed 6 bases and J 12 bases; nucleotides not matched to a gene: 13. Germline CDR1 is MNHEY and CDR2 is SMNVEV (reference sequence). The CDR3 has 13 amino acids. CDR3 bases: TGTGCCAGCAGACAAAGTGCACGGGACAGGTTGTACGTC. Its protein is CASRQSARDRLYV.

The CDR3 DNA sequence: TGTGCCAGCAGTTCCCCCATGGGGTCGAGGAATGAGCAGTTCTTC. It translates to CASSSPMGSRNEQFF. J is TRBJ2-1 and V is TRBV27; D is unresolved. V was cut by 4 bases and J by 7 bases, with 17 bases left in between. Germline V gene sequence: CDR1 MNHEY, CDR2 SMNVEV (reference sequence). This CDR3 region has 15 residues.

This clonotype has just a few counts. This sequence joins TRBV15 and TRBJ2-7; D is unresolved. Trimming pared 0 bases from V and 2 bases from J, leaving 11 bases between. Per germline, CDR1 LNHNV and CDR2 YYDKDF (reference sequence). The CDR3 sequence is 15 residues long. CDR3 region: CATSRDRAGPYEQYF. Written as DNA, the CDR3 is TGTGCCACCAGCAGAGATCGAGCAGGCCCCTACGAGCAGTACTTC.

In this sample, this clonotype turned up many times. In DNA, the CDR3 is TGCGCCAGCAGCTTCCCTCGCGACACCGGGGAGCTGTTTTTT. It specifies CASSFPRDTGELFF. The chain joins TRBV5-1 to TRBJ2-2; no clear D. This CDR3 has 14 amino acids. The V end was cut by 2 bases, the J end by 3 bases, with 8 bases between. Germline V lookup: CDR1 SGHRS, CDR2 YFSETQ.

The chain joins TRBV12-3 or TRBV12-4 to TRBJ2-7; D might be TRBD1 (6 bases). V lost 3 bases to trimming and J lost 5 bases, with 14 bases between them. The CDR3 length is 14 residues. Here the CDR3 DNA reads TGTGCCAGCAGTTTGGGGGCCAGGACCCACGAGCAGTACTTC. Its translation is CASSLGARTHEQYF.